This T cell receptor beta chain came from a study of control samples from healthy donors and cancer patients. Some clones are missing from TCRdb's copy, which holds only in-frame ones; the method was immunoSEQ multiplex PCR. Of 100,000 to 150,000 clones listed, about 88% are singletons. Germline V lookup: CDR1 MNHEY, CDR2 SMNVEV (reference sequence). CDR3 length: 13 residues. The V end lost 6 bases, the J end lost 8 bases, and 13 bases lay between the germline ends. Sequenced input: blood. V and J are TRBV27 and TRBJ1-4, with a weak D call TRBD1 (6 bases). This TCR came from a middle-aged man in good health. CDR3 sequence: CASSPGAEEKLFF. CDR3 nucleotide sequence: TGTGCCAGCAGCCCAGGGGCTGAGGAAAAACTGTTTTTT. The variable domain in full, completed from reference TRBV27 and TRBJ1-4, reads EAQVTQNPRYLITVTGKKLTVTCSQNMNHEYMSWYRQDPGLGLRQIYYSMNVEVTDKGDVPEGYKVSRKEKRNFPLILESPSPNQTSLYFCASSPGAEEKLFFGSGTQLSVL.